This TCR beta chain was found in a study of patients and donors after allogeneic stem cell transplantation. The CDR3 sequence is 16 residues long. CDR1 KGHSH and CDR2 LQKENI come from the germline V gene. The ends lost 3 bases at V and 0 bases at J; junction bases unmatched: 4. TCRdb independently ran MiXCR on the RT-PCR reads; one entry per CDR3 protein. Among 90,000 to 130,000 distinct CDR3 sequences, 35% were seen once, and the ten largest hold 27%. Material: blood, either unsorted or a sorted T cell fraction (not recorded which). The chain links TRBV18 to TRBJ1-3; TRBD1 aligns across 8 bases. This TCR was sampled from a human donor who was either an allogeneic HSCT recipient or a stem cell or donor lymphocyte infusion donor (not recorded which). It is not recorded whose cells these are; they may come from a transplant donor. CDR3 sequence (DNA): TGTGCCAGCTCACCGGGACAGGTCGGCTCTGGAAACACCATATATTTT. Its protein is CASSPGQVGSGNTIYF.